This entry concerns a single TCR beta chain. What it binds is not known. V shed 5 bases and J 5 bases; nucleotides not matched to a gene: 5. The CDR3 consists of 12 residues. The germline V gene encodes CDR1 GTSNPN and CDR2 SVGIG (reference sequence). The sample comes from a study of T cells in localized non-small cell lung cancer. Study findings and constraints: Analysis by sequencing included only one tumor region, so heterogeneity remains possible. In the blood, greater T cell density corresponded to longer overall survival. Clonality of T cells reached its maximum in uninvolved adjacent lung, surpassing tumor. Detection in adjacent lung was observed for a median around 55 of the top 100 tumor clones.

Some clones are missing from TCRdb's copy, which holds only in-frame ones; the method was immunoSEQ multiplex PCR. The table includes some 20,000 clones, around 83% detected once. Sequencing used peripheral blood, obtained before any cancer treatment. The J gene is TRBJ2-5, the V gene TRBV30; 7 bases fit TRBD1. This TCR was recovered from a man aged 35 to 69 with stage I lung adenocarcinoma. DNA for the CDR3: TGTGCCTGGCAGGGGGTTGGCGAGACCCAGTACTTC. Protein sequence: CAWQGVGETQYF.